This passage covers 10 T cell receptor beta chains from one sample sequenced in a study of blood T cell repertoires in COVID-19 (dated by TCRdb to 2020 to 2021). Library method: the immunoSEQ multiplex PCR assay. TCRdb provides this immuneACCESS table in a form limited to in-frame rearrangements. Some clones are lacking; in checked studies, under half of them reflect an unresolved V gene, and why the rest are absent is not known. In this sample the table shows 250,000 or so clones, 86% of which occur a single time. About 3% of the sample belongs to the ten largest clones. Sequencing used peripheral blood. The receptors here all came from a woman aged 25 to 39 with active or convalescent COVID-19.

The V and J genes are TRBV6-2 or TRBV6-3 and TRBJ1-5; the match to TRBD1 covers 9 bases. V was clipped by 4 bases and J by 0 bases; unmatched bases: 10. The CDR3 has 18 amino acids. Germline V gene sequence: CDR1 MNHEY, CDR2 SVGEGT. The CDR3 coding sequence is TGTGCCAGCAGTTTGGACAGGGGACTTGCTAATAGCAATCAGCCCCAGCATTTT. This encodes CASSLDRGLANSNQPQHF.

This sequence joins TRBV28 and TRBJ1-1; TRBD1 matches 8 bases. The germline CDR1 and CDR2 sequences are MDHEN and SYDVKM. CDR3 length equals 15 residues. V dropped 6 bases and J dropped 3; count of bases not matched to a gene: 9. CDR3 sequence (DNA): TGTGCCAGCAGGCGGGTGACAGGGGCGGACACTGAAGCTTTCTTT. It yields the protein CASRRVTGADTEAFF. The full variable domain, its missing parts supplied by reference TRBV28 and TRBJ1-1, is DVKVTQSSRYLVKRTGEKVFLECVQDMDHENMFWYRQDPGLGLRLIYFSYDVKMKEKGDIPEGYSVSREKKERFSLILESASTNQTSMYLCASRRVTGADTEAFFGQGTRLTVV.

V and J are TRBV6-5 and TRBJ1-2, with 7 bases that match TRBD1. The germline gives CDR1 MNHEY, CDR2 SVGAGI. The CDR3 sequence is 16 residues long. V shed 3 bases and J 5 bases; nucleotides not matched to a gene: 12. The CDR3 DNA reads TGTGCCAGCAGTTATCTGTCCCAGGGGGTTAAGTATGGCTACACCTTC. As protein: CASSYLSQGVKYGYTF.

V and J are TRBV5-1 and TRBJ1-1, with TRBD1 identical over 11 bases. Germline loops: CDR1 SGHRS, CDR2 YFSETQ. With V trimmed by 0 bases and J by 4 bases, 5 bases remained unmatched. This CDR3 has 16 amino acids. Written as DNA, the CDR3 is TGCGCCAGCAGCTTGGATGGACAGGGGGCGACCACTGAAGCTTTCTTT. Residues: CASSLDGQGATTEAFF.

The sample holds one count of this clone. The gene calls are TRBV6-5 and TRBJ1-5; 8 nucleotides align to TRBD1. CDR1 is MNHEY, CDR2 SVGAGI, per germline. The CDR3 is 15 amino acids. With 9 bases clipped from V and 6 bases from J, the junction kept 13 bases outside the gene matches. The CDR3 protein is CASVLDRGMGQPQHF. The CDR3 region has the DNA TGTGCCAGTGTATTAGACAGGGGAATGGGTCAGCCCCAGCATTTT.

CDR3 sequence reads: CASRRQVGNQPQHF. The CDR3 DNA is TGTGCCAGTAGAAGACAGGTGGGCAATCAGCCCCAGCATTTT. V gene TRBV19 combines with J gene TRBJ1-5; a possible D gene is TRBD1 (6 bases). Germline values: CDR1 LNHDA, CDR2 SQIVND (reference sequence). The V gene lost 6 bases and the J gene lost 2 bases, with 11 bases spanning the gap. There are 14 residues in the CDR3.

This sequence joins TRBV6-5 and TRBJ1-6; 11 bases map to TRBD1. Per germline, CDR1 MNHEY and CDR2 SVGAGI. With V trimmed by 5 bases and J by 9 bases, 6 bases remained unmatched. The CDR3 is made up of 15 amino acids. The CDR3 reads CASSKSGQGASPLHF. The CDR3 nucleotides are TGTGCCAGCAGTAAAAGCGGACAGGGGGCTTCACCCCTCCACTTT.

The V and J genes are TRBV11-2 and TRBJ2-1; D remains ambiguous. V was clipped by 1 base and J by 2 bases, with 6 bases between them. Germline lookup yields CDR1 SGHAT and CDR2 FQNNGV. The CDR3 runs 14 residues. DNA for the CDR3: TGTGCCAGCAGCTTAGTCCTTACCTACAATGAGCAGTTCTTC. Translating gives CASSLVLTYNEQFF.

The V call is TRBV3-1 (or the pseudogene TRBV3-2), the J call TRBJ2-1; 11 bases are a match to TRBD2. The V gene end was trimmed by 5 bases and the J gene end by 5 bases; junction bases not matched to a gene: 5. The germline CDR1 and CDR2 sequences are LGHDT and YNNKEL (reference sequence). This CDR3 is built from 15 residues. CDR3 residues: CASSNSGGANNEQFF. Written as DNA, the CDR3 is TGTGCCAGCAGCAATAGCGGGGGGGCGAACAATGAGCAGTTCTTC.

This chain joins TRBV5-1 and TRBJ2-1; D might be TRBD2 (6 bases). The germline CDR1 and CDR2 sequences are SGHRS and YFSETQ. V dropped 4 bases and J dropped 6 bases, with 11 bases sitting between them. This CDR3 region has 13 residues. The CDR3, as DNA: TGCGCCAGCAGCCCCGGGACTTTCAATGAGCAGTTCTTC. The encoded protein is CASSPGTFNEQFF. Full variable domain (outside the CDR3, taken from reference TRBV5-1 and TRBJ2-1): KAGVTQTPRYLIKTRGQQVTLSCSPISGHRSVSWYQQTPGQGLQFLFEYFSETQRNKGNFPGRFSGRQFSNSRSEMNVSTLELGDSALYLCASSPGTFNEQFFGPGTRLTVL.